This T cell receptor (beta chain) derives from a study of blood T cells in healthy people across ages. The table lists this clonotype with a few counts. Germline CDR1 SGHTA, CDR2 FQGNSA. The CDR3 is 15 residues long. The junction had 5 bases not matched to a gene; V was cut back by 2 bases and J by 4 bases. Then a second PCR, running about 6 to 11 cycles, was carried out with a sample-barcoded 5' primer and a J-beta primer mix. From the 5' RACE reads, TCRdb called clonotypes with MiXCR, one entry per CDR3 protein. The sample lists about 1.4 million distinct CDR3 sequences, almost 60% seen once, with over 5% in the top ten.

V and J are TRBV7-2 and TRBJ2-3; 8 positions agree with TRBD2. The source is a man between 18 and 35 years old in good health. Specimen: blood. CDR3 DNA sequence: TGTGCCAGCAGCTTAAGGACTAGCAACCCAGATACGCAGTATTTT. It yields the protein CASSLRTSNPDTQYF. The full variable domain, rest sourced from reference TRBV7-2 and TRBJ2-3, is GAGVSQSPSNKVTEKGKDVELRCDPISGHTALYWYRQSLGQGLEFLIYFQGNSAPDKSGLPSDRFSAERTGGSVSTLTIQRTQQEDSAVYLCASSLRTSNPDTQYFGPGTRLTVL.